This TCR beta chain was captured by sequencing in a study of post-analysis software for immune sequencing data. Study-wide context: Patients had relapsing-remitting, secondary progressive or progressive-relapsing multiple sclerosis; some lacked subtype. Findings and caveats of the study: TRBV segments more frequent in patients than in controls numbered five and included TRBV5-6, TRBV5-1 and TRBV20-1.

Included in the TCR beta cDNA libraries were unique molecular identifiers. MiXCR, run by TCRdb on the PCR reads, gives a single entry per CDR3 protein. This sample has roughly 430,000 distinct CDR3 sequences, with over 30% found just once. About this clonotype: Its antigen is not known.

After removal of 6 bases from V and 5 bases from J, the junction contained 11 bases not matched to a gene. The CDR3 is 16 amino acids. This rearrangement joins TRBV12-3 or TRBV12-4 to TRBJ1-5; TRBD1 matches 9 bases. The clonotype comes from a girl aged 2-10 years with multiple sclerosis. The source material was blood. The CDR3 spells CASRTNGTGTYQPQHF. The CDR3 coding sequence is TGTGCCAGCAGGACTAACGGGACAGGGACATATCAGCCCCAGCATTTT.